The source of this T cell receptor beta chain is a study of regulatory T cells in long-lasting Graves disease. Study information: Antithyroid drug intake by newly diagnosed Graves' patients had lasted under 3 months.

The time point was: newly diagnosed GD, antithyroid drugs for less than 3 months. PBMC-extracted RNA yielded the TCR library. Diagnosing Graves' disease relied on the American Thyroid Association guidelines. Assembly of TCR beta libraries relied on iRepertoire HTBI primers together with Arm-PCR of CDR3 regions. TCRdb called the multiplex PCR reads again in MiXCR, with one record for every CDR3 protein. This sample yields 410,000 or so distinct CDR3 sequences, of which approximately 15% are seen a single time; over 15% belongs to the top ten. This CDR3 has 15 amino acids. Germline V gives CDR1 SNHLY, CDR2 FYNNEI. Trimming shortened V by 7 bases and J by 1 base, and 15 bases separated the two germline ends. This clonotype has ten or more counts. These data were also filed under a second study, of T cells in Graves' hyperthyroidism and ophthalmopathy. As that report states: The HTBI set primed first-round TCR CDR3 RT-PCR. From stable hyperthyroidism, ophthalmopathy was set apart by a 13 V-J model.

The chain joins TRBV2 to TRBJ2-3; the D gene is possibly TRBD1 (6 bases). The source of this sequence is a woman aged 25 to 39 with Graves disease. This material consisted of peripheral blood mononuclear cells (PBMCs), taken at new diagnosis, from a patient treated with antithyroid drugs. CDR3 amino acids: CASTPDRTRTDTQYF. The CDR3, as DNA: TGTGCCAGCACGCCGGACAGAACCCGCACAGATACGCAGTATTTT.